The entry that follows covers one T cell receptor beta chain sequence. Its antigen has not been determined. No quality values exist for individual bases; no much larger clone is one base distant. These data originate in a study of lymphopenia after photon versus proton radiotherapy (dated by TCRdb to about 2019). Looking at the study overall: The study compared the immunological effects of photon versus proton radiation therapy in patients with gastrointestinal tumors who developed high-grade lymphopenia. The cohort included around 22 patients with gastrointestinal tumors who developed lymphopenia after receiving either photon or proton therapy. The study was designed to characterize how the impact on the immune system differs between the two radiation modalities.

The library was made by the immunoSEQ multiplex PCR assay. T cell repertoires were profiled by deep sequencing of rearranged TCR beta loci, alongside multiparametric flow cytometry. TCRdb's version of the immuneACCESS table is confined to in-frame rearrangements and falls short of the full clone set. An unresolved V gene accounts for under half of the shortfall where checked; the remainder is of unknown origin. Within this sample are 65,000 or so clones, with roughly 87% of them counted one time only. The ten largest clones add up to around 13% of the sample. For CDR1 and CDR2, the germline V gene lists SGHRS and YFSETQ. V is shortened by 5 bases, J by 4 bases, and the region joining them spans 12 bases. The CDR3 measures 14 amino acids from cysteine to phenylalanine. The retained sequence is limited to the CDR3, 42 bases, with the frame set at the first base. The paper's findings and limits, for the study overall: After the lymphocyte count nadir, oligoclonal expansion, especially of CD8+ Temra cells, was observed in photon-treated repertoires, and the drop in diversity was driven by this expansion. Across the cohort, a larger post-nadir drop in TCR diversity was inversely correlated with overall survival time among patients who died. Proton-treated patients stayed relatively stable during treatment, while photon-treated patients lost naive T cells and TCR diversity and gained effector/memory populations. The survival association was assessed only in patients who died, and better survival with proton therapy was presented by the authors as a possibility rather than a demonstrated result.

Sequenced material: peripheral blood, taken from a patient treated with proton-based radiotherapy. The TCR was taken from a man older than 75 with esophageal cancer. The chain joins TRBV5-1 to TRBJ2-2; TRBD1 might be the D gene, on 6 matching bases. The CDR3 loop reads CASRVTGSTGELFF. The DNA sequence reads TGCGCCAGCAGAGTCACAGGGTCCACCGGGGAGCTGTTTTTT.